This TCR beta chain is drawn from a study of PD-1 blockade in classical Hodgkin lymphoma (dated by TCRdb to the early 2020s). Background for the entire study: The study used TCR beta sequencing and CyTOF to define a peripheral blood immune signature of response to PD-1 blockade in classical Hodgkin lymphoma.

As to this clone: Its antigen is still unknown. One base away there is no much larger clone; base qualities are not given.

V is cut by 6 bases and J by 3 bases, and the space between the germline ends is 16 bases. Taken from the germline V gene, the CDR1 and CDR2 loops are SQVTM and ANQGSEA. The CDR3 contains 14 residues, cysteine and phenylalanine counted. CDR3 DNA only is kept here, 42 bases in frame from base 1. Genomic DNA was isolated using the Qiagen DNeasy kit from unsorted PBMCs as well as from negatively selected CD4+ and CD8+ fractions. TCR beta CDR3 regions were amplified by immunoSEQ multiplex PCR using primers annealing to V and J segments. A synthetic immune receptor repertoire was used to minimize amplification bias, and any residual bias was removed computationally once sequencing was done. As for how the authors treated the data: Repertoire diversity was quantified as the Shannon entropy index using custom Python scripts. The unsorted, CD4+ and CD8+ repertoires were each analyzed separately, with the exception of combined analyses, where CD4+ and CD8+ sequences were merged in silico. Drawn from immuneACCESS, this table holds only the in-frame rearrangements with V and J called that TCRdb kept. Clones are partly lost; checked studies trace under half to an unresolved V gene and leave the rest unexplained. V, J and clone size were drawn from that table, and D and trimming were deduced from the DNA. The sample table holds 20,000 to 25,000 clones, of which over 90% were seen once. Together, the top ten hold around 0.38% of the sample.

Reading the label with the study, this specimen's time point is: newly diagnosed, previously untreated cHL patient sample. Magnetic negative selection with a Miltenyi CD4+ T cell isolation kit was used to purify CD4+ T cells from thawed PBMCs. To serve as a comparison group for the relapsed/refractory trial patients, PBMCs were sequenced from patients with newly diagnosed, previously untreated classical Hodgkin lymphoma. Peripheral blood was collected in 8 mL Vacutainer Cell Preparation Tubes, from which PBMCs were isolated by centrifugation and then cryopreserved. Purified CD4+ and CD8+ fractions were generated only in cases for which an additional PBMC sample was available. Magnetically labelled cells were depleted on LS columns in a quadroMACS separator, and the flow-through was collected as the purified fraction. Broad study findings and their caveats: The study was restricted to a single clinical trial cohort, and the causes of repertoire differences, possibly disease activity or prior therapy, were left undefined. Baseline TCR diversity was reported to be lower in newly diagnosed patients than in healthy donors, and even lower in relapsed/refractory patients.

The sequencing sample was made of CD4+ T cells from blood. The rearranged segments are TRBV29-1 and TRBJ2-3, and TRBD1 may be the D gene, going by 6 matching bases. The TCR sequence derives from a human donor with classical Hodgkin lymphoma. The DNA sequence is as follows: TGCAGCGTAGCCGGACAGCCCACTACAGATACGCAGTATTTT. It specifies CSVAGQPTTDTQYF.